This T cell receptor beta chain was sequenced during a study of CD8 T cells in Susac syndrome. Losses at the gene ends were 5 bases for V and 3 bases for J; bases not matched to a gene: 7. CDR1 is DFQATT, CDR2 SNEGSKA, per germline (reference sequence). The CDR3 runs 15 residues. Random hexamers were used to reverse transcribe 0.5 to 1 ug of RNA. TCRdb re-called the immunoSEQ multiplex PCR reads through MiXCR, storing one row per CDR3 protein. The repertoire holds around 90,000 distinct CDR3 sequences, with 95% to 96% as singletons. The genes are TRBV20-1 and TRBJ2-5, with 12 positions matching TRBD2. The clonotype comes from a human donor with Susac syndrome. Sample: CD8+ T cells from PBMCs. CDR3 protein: CSASTSGGPKETQYF. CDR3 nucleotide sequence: TGCAGTGCTTCCACTAGCGGGGGGCCCAAAGAGACCCAGTACTTC.